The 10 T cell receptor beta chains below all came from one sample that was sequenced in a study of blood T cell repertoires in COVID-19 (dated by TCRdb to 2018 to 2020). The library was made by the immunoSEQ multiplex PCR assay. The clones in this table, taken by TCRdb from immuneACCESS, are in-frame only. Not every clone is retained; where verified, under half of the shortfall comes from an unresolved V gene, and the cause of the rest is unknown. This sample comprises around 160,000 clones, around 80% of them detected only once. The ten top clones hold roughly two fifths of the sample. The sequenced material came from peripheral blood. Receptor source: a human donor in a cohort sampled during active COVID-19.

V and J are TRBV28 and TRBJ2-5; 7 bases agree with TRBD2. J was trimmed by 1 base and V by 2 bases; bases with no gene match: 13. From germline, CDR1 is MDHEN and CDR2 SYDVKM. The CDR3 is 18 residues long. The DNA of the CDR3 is TGTGCCAGCAGTTTAATAGGTCGAAGCAGCGGGGCCCAAGAGACCCAGTACTTC. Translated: CASSLIGRSSGAQETQYF.

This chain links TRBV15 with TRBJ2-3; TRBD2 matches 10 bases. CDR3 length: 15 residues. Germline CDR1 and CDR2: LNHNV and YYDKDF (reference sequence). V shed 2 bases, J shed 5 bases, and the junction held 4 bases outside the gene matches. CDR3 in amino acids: CATSRRAGGQDTQYF. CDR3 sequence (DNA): TGTGCCACCAGCAGACGAGCGGGGGGGCAAGATACGCAGTATTTT.

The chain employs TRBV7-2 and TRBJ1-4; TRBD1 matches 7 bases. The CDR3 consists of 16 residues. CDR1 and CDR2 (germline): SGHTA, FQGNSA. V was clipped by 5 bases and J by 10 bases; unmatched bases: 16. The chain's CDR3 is CASSTNRDRDVGKLFF. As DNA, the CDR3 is TGTGCCAGCAGCACAAACCGGGACAGAGACGTCGGAAAACTGTTTTTT.

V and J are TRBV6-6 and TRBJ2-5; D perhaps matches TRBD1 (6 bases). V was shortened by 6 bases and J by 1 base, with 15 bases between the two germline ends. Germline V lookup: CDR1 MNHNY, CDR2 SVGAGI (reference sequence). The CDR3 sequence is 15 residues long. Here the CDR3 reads CASSSQGPLQETQYF. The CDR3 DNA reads TGTGCCAGCAGCTCCCAGGGGCCGCTCCAAGAGACCCAGTACTTC.

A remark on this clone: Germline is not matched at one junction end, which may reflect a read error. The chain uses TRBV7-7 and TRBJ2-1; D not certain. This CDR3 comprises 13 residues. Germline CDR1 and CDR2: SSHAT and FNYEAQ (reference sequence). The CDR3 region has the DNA TGTGCTAGCAGCTTGACCCCGAGGAATGAGCAGTTCTTC. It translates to CASSLTPRNEQFF.

The CDR3 protein is CASSPSPGGNQPQHF. The CDR3 region has the DNA TGTGCCAGCAGCCCTTCTCCCGGGGGCAATCAGCCCCAGCATTTT. V gene TRBV3-1 (or the pseudogene TRBV3-2) combines with J gene TRBJ1-5; D is unclear. This CDR3 is 15 amino acids long. Germline V gives CDR1 LGHDT, CDR2 YNNKEL (reference sequence). Trimming took off 4 bases at V and 2 bases at J, with 12 bases between the two ends.

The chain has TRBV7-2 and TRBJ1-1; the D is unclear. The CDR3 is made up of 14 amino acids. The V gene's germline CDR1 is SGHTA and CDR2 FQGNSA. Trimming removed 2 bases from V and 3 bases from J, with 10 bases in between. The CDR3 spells CASSLFWEDTEAFF. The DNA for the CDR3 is TGTGCCAGCAGCTTATTCTGGGAGGACACTGAAGCTTTCTTT.

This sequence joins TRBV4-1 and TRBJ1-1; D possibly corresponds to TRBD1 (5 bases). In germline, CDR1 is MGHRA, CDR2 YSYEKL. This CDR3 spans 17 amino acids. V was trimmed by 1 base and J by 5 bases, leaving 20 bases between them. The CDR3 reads CASSQGADRGQWTEAFF. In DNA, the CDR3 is TGCGCCAGCAGCCAAGGTGCCGATAGAGGACAATGGACTGAAGCTTTCTTT.

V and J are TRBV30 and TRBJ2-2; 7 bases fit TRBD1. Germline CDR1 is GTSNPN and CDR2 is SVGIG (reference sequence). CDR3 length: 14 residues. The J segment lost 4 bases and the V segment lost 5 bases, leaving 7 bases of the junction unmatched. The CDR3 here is CAWDEGAGTGELFF. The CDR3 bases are TGTGCCTGGGACGAGGGGGCCGGCACCGGGGAGCTGTTTTTT.

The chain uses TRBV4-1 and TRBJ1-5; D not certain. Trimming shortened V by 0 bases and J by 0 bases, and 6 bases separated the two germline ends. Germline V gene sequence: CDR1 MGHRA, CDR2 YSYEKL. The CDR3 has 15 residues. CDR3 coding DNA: TGCGCCAGCAGCCAAGAAAACAATAGCAATCAGCCCCAGCATTTT. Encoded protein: CASSQENNSNQPQHF.